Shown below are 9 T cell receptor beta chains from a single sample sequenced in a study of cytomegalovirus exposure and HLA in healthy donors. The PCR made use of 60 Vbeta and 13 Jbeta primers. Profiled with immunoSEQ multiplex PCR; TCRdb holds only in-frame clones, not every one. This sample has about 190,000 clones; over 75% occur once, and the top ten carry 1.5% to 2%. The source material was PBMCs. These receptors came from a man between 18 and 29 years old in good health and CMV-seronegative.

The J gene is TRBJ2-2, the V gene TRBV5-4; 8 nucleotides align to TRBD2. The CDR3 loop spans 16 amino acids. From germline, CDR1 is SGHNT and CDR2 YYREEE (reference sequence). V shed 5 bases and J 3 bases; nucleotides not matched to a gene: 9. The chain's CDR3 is CASSMVGRGDTGELFF. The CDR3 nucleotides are TGTGCCAGCAGTATGGTTGGGCGGGGGGACACCGGGGAGCTGTTTTTT.

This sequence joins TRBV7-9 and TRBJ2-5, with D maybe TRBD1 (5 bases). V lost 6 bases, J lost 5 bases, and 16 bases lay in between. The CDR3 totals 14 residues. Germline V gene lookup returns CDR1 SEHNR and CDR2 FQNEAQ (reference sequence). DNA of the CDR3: TGTGCCAGCAGGACCCACCTAAAGGGGGAGACCCAGTACTTC. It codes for CASRTHLKGETQYF.

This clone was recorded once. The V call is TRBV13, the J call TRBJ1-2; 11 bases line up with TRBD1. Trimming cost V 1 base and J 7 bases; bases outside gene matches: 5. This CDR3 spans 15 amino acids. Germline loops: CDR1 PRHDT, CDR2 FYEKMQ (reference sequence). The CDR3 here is CASSLDGTGGLGYTF. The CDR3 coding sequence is TGTGCCAGCAGCTTAGATGGGACAGGGGGTCTTGGCTACACCTTC.

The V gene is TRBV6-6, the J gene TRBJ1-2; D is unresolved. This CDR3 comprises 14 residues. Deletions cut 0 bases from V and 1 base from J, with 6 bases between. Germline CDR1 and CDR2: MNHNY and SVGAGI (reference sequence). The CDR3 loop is CASSYSRSNYGYTF. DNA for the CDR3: TGTGCCAGCAGTTACTCGCGGAGTAACTATGGCTACACCTTC.

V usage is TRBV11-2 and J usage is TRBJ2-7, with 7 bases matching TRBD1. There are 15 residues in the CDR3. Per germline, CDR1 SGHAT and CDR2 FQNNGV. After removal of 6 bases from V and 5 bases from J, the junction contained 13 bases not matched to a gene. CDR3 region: CASSSTTGWFHEQYF. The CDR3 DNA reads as TGTGCCAGCAGTTCTACGACAGGGTGGTTCCACGAGCAGTACTTC.

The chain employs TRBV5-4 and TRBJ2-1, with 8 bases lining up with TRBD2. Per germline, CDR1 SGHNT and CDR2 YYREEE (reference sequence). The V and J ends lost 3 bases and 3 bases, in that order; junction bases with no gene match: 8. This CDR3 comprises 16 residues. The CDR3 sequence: CASSSGGSGNYNEQFF. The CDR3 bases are TGTGCCAGCAGCTCCGGCGGTAGCGGGAACTACAATGAGCAGTTCTTC.

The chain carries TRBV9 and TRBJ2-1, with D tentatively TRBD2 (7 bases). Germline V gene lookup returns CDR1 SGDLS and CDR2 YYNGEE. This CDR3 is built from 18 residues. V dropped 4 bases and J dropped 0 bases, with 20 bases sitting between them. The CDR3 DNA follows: TGTGCCAGCAGCCCCCCCCGGGGGGCCAAAGACTCCTACAATGAGCAGTTCTTC. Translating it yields CASSPPRGAKDSYNEQFF. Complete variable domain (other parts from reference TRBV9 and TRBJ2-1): DSGVTQTPKHLITATGQRVTLRCSPRSGDLSVYWYQQSLDQGLQFLIQYYNGEERAKGNILERFSAQQFPDLHSELNLSSLELGDSALYFCASSPPRGAKDSYNEQFFGPGTRLTVL.

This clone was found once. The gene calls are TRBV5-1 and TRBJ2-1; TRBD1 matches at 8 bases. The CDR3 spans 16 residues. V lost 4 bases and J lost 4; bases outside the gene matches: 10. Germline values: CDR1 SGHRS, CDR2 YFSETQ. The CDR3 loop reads CASSIQTGVGYNEQFF. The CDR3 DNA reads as TGCGCCAGCAGCATACAGACAGGGGTAGGTTACAATGAGCAGTTCTTC. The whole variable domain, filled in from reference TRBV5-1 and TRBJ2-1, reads KAGVTQTPRYLIKTRGQQVTLSCSPISGHRSVSWYQQTPGQGLQFLFEYFSETQRNKGNFPGRFSGRQFSNSRSEMNVSTLELGDSALYLCASSIQTGVGYNEQFFGPGTRLTVL.

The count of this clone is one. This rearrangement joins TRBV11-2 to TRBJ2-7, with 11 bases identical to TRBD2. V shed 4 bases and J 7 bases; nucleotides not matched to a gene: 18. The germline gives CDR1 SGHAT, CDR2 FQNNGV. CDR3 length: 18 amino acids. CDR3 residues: CASSSPRGASGRTQEQYF. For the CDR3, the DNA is TGTGCCAGCAGCTCGCCGAGGGGGGCTAGCGGGAGGACCCAAGAGCAGTACTTC. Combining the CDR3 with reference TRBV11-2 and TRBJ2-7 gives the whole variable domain EAGVAQSPRYKIIEKRQSVAFWCNPISGHATLYWYQQILGQGPKLLIQFQNNGVVDDSQLPKDRFSAERLKGVDSTLKIQPAKLEDSAVYLCASSSPRGASGRTQEQYFGPGTRLTVT.